The T cell receptor (beta chain) described here comes from a study of T cells expressing NK-cell markers. Whole-study context: Sorted CD3+CD56-NKG2C+, CD3+CD56+NKG2C- and CD3+CD56+NKG2C+ T cells were the source of the TCR beta repertoires. Findings of the study overall: In 5 or 6 donors, dominant NKG2C+ clonotypes were roughly 1.0-8% of CD8+ T cells. HCMV specificity of expanded NKG2C+ T cell clones remained unclear.

On this clonotype: No antigen is known for it.

From germline, CDR1 is MNHEY and CDR2 SVGAGI. The CDR3 is made up of 17 amino acids. One entry per CDR3 protein, without DNA, is what TCRdb gives after re-calling the 5' RACE reads. Reported are about 540,000 distinct CDR3 sequences; the ten largest clones contain approximately 4%. What was sequenced was blood T cells: a sorted CD56 or NKG2C T cell subset, CD4+ or CD8+ T cells, or bulk PBMC T cells (not recorded which). The V gene is TRBV6-5, the J gene TRBJ2-3; TCRdb reports TRBD2, a call that lacks DNA to check it against. The source of this sequence is a young man in good health. The chain's CDR3 is CASSYAPLAGGRYTQYF.